This is a list of T cell receptor beta chains from one sample in a study of control samples from healthy donors and cancer patients. Some clones are missing from TCRdb's copy, which holds only in-frame ones; the method was immunoSEQ multiplex PCR. The sample comprises under 80,000 clones, over 85% of which are singletons, and roughly 1.3% rests with the top ten. The sample comprised PBMCs. The receptors derive from a woman between 35 and 50 years old with lung cancer. CDR3s include the opening cysteine and the closing phenylalanine or tryptophan. A D gene is named only where the DNA matches it firmly. Not every row has a clone size; where given, it reads once, few, many or a size class.

V: TRBV24-1; size: .; D: .; J: TRBJ1-2; DNA: TGTGCCACCAGTGACCCGCCCGGGGGCAGGGACTATGGCTACACCTTC; CDR3: CATSDPPGGRDYGYTF
V: TRBV3-1/TRBV3-2; size: few; D: TRBD2; J: TRBJ2-7; DNA: TGTGCCAGCAGCAAGGGACTAGCTTCCTACGAGCAGTACTTC; CDR3: CASSKGLASYEQYF
V: TRBV30; size: .; D: TRBD1; J: TRBJ2-5; DNA: TGTGCCTGGAATAGGGGGACAGGGGCTATACAAGAGACCCAGTACTTC; CDR3: CAWNRGTGAIQETQYF
V: TRBV25-1; size: .; D: .; J: TRBJ1-2; DNA: TGTGCCAGCAGATTAACAGGGAGCTATGGCTACACCTTC; CDR3: CASRLTGSYGYTF
V: TRBV5-6; size: .; D: .; J: TRBJ1-1; DNA: TGTGCCAGCAGCTACCTCGAAAGACAGATGACTGAAGCTTTCTTT; CDR3: CASSYLERQMTEAFF
V: TRBV7-2; size: .; D: .; J: TRBJ1-2; DNA: TGTGCCAGCAGCTTAGACAGGACCTATGGCTACACCTTC; CDR3: CASSLDRTYGYTF
V: TRBV11-2; size: .; D: TRBD1; J: TRBJ1-3; DNA: TGTGCCAGCAGCTTCTCCCGACAGGGGGCCTCGGTTGGTGGAAACACCATATATTTT; CDR3: CASSFSRQGASVGGNTIYF
V: TRBV7-8; size: .; D: .; J: TRBJ2-5; DNA: TGTGCCAGCAGCTTAGCCGGATCCTACCAAGAGACCCAGTACTTC; CDR3: CASSLAGSYQETQYF
V: TRBV19; size: .; D: TRBD2; J: TRBJ2-5; DNA: TGTGCCAGTAGTATAGGAGGACTAGCCTTCCAAGAGACCCAGTACTTC; CDR3: CASSIGGLAFQETQYF
V: TRBV5-1; size: .; D: TRBD2; J: TRBJ2-3; DNA: TGCGCCAGCTCCCCGCGGCGAGGCGGGGGGGAAAGAGATACGCAGTATTTT; CDR3: CASSPRRGGGERDTQYF
V: TRBV12-5; size: once; D: TRBD2; J: TRBJ2-3; DNA: TGTGCTAGTGGTTTGGTAGGTCTAGCCGGGAGGTCCTACACAGATACGCAGTATTTT; CDR3: CASGLVGLAGRSYTDTQYF
V: TRBV15; size: .; D: .; J: TRBJ1-5; DNA: TGTGCCACCAGCAGAGATGGGGATAGCAATCAGCCCCAGCATTTT; CDR3: CATSRDGDSNQPQHF
V: TRBV9; size: once; D: TRBD2; J: TRBJ2-1; DNA: TGTGCCAGCAGCGGGGCTAGCGGGGGGAGCTCCTACAATGAGCAGTTCTTC; CDR3: CASSGASGGSSYNEQFF
V: TRBV5-6; size: .; D: .; J: TRBJ1-1; DNA: TGTGCCAGCACCCGGAGGGGGGACACTGAAGCTTTCTTT; CDR3: CASTRRGDTEAFF
V: TRBV13; size: .; D: .; J: TRBJ2-5; DNA: TGTGCCAGCAGCTCCGGTCCAGGGAAACTAGATAGTCAAGAGACCCAGTACTTC; CDR3: CASSSGPGKLDSQETQYF
V: TRBV18; size: .; D: TRBD1; J: TRBJ2-7; DNA: TGTGCCAGCTCACCACTGGTAGGGACAGCCTCCTACGAGCAGTACTTC; CDR3: CASSPLVGTASYEQYF
V: TRBV5-1; size: .; D: .; J: TRBJ2-7; DNA: TGCGCCAGCAGCTTGGACGGCTACGAGCAGTACTTC; CDR3: CASSLDGYEQYF
V: TRBV19; size: .; D: .; J: TRBJ1-6; DNA: TGTGCCAGTAGCCCCGGCGAGGGGATCACTTCACCCCTCCACTTT; CDR3: CASSPGEGITSPLHF
V: TRBV3-1/TRBV3-2; size: .; D: .; J: TRBJ1-1; DNA: TGTGCCAGCAGCCAAGGTTTGGCGGGGCTCGGCACTGAAGCTTTCTTT; CDR3: CASSQGLAGLGTEAFF
V: TRBV12-3/TRBV12-4; size: .; D: .; J: TRBJ1-5; DNA: TGTGCCAGCATACGGGACAGCAATCAGCCCCAGCATTTT; CDR3: CASIRDSNQPQHF
V: TRBV10-3; size: .; D: TRBD1; J: TRBJ1-6; DNA: TGTGCCATCAGTCCGGACAGGGGGACGGTTAATTCACCCCTCCACTTT; CDR3: CAISPDRGTVNSPLHF
V: TRBV19; size: .; D: TRBD1; J: TRBJ2-1; DNA: TGTGCCAGTACTCGACGCACAGGGGGCCCCTACAATGAGCAGTTCTTC; CDR3: CASTRRTGGPYNEQFF
V: TRBV2; size: .; D: TRBD2; J: TRBJ2-5; DNA: TGTGCCAGCAGCGTGTACCAGGGACTAGCGGGGACCCAAGAGACCCAGTACTTC; CDR3: CASSVYQGLAGTQETQYF
V: TRBV7-8; size: .; D: TRBD1; J: TRBJ2-1; DNA: TGTGCCAGCAGCTTATTGAACAGGGGGCGCGGGTCATCCTACAATGAGCAGTTCTTC; CDR3: CASSLLNRGRGSSYNEQFF
V: TRBV19; size: once; D: .; J: TRBJ1-2; DNA: TGTGCCAGTAGTATTGTCGAGGTGGTTCCTAGCTACACCTTC; CDR3: CASSIVEVVPSYTF
V: TRBV2; size: .; D: TRBD1; J: TRBJ2-1; DNA: TGTGCCAGCACCGTCAGGGGGCACATCACAGGGAATGAGCAGTTCTTC; CDR3: CASTVRGHITGNEQFF
V: TRBV27; size: .; D: TRBD1; J: TRBJ2-7; DNA: TGTGCCAGCAGTTTGGGACAGGGGGCGGTCGAGCAGTACTTC; CDR3: CASSLGQGAVEQYF
V: TRBV3-1/TRBV3-2; size: .; D: .; J: TRBJ2-3; DNA: TGTGCCAGCAGCCAAGTTGGCCACACAGATACGCAGTATTTT; CDR3: CASSQVGHTDTQYF
V: TRBV3-1/TRBV3-2; size: few; D: TRBD2; J: TRBJ2-5; DNA: TGTGCCAGCTCCGGGGGGGAAAAAGAGACCCAGTACTTC; CDR3: CASSGGEKETQYF
V: TRBV2; size: .; D: .; J: TRBJ2-3; DNA: TGTGCCAGCTACTCTCCGGTGGCTCCCGGTGGTACGCAGTATTTT; CDR3: CASYSPVAPGGTQYF
V: TRBV11-3; size: .; D: .; J: TRBJ1-1; DNA: TGTGCCAGCAGAGGCGATATAAACACTGAAGCTTTCTTT; CDR3: CASRGDINTEAFF
V: TRBV7-2; size: once; D: TRBD1; J: TRBJ1-1; DNA: TGTGCCAGCAGCGCGGGACAGGGGCCGAACACTGAAGCTTTCTTT; CDR3: CASSAGQGPNTEAFF
V: TRBV6-5; size: once; D: .; J: TRBJ1-2; DNA: TGTGCCAGCAGGCGCGGTCCCCTCTATGGCTACACCTTC; CDR3: CASRRGPLYGYTF
V: TRBV2; size: .; D: .; J: TRBJ2-7; DNA: TGTGCCAGCAGTGAAGTAATAGCGGGGGACAGGGCCTACGAGCAGTACTTC; CDR3: CASSEVIAGDRAYEQYF
V: TRBV7-2; size: .; D: .; J: TRBJ1-4; DNA: TGTGCCAGCAGCATACGGCGGGCAACTAATGAAAAACTGTTTTTT; CDR3: CASSIRRATNEKLFF
V: TRBV24-1; size: once; D: TRBD1; J: TRBJ1-1; DNA: TGTGCCACCAGTGATTTACGGACAGGGACGAACACTGAAGCTTTCTTT; CDR3: CATSDLRTGTNTEAFF
V: TRBV6-2/TRBV6-3; size: .; D: .; J: TRBJ1-2; DNA: TGTGCCAGCAGCACCCCCCCGGGACCCAGGGGCTACACCTTC; CDR3: CASSTPPGPRGYTF
V: TRBV2; size: .; D: TRBD1; J: TRBJ2-3; DNA: TGTGCCAGCAGTGAGATGGACAGGAGATCCCAAACAGATACGCAGTATTTT; CDR3: CASSEMDRRSQTDTQYF
V: TRBV19; size: .; D: .; J: TRBJ1-2; DNA: TGTGCCAGTAGTATATTGGCAGCGGGAAAACGTGACTATGGCTACACCTTC; CDR3: CASSILAAGKRDYGYTF
V: TRBV18; size: .; D: TRBD1; J: TRBJ2-7; DNA: TGTGCCAGCTCACCACCGGGACAGGGGTCCTACGAGCAGTACTTC; CDR3: CASSPPGQGSYEQYF
V: TRBV7-9; size: .; D: TRBD1; J: TRBJ2-1; DNA: TGTGCCAGCAGCCCAGGGGCCCGACAGGGAGTTTACAATGAGCAGTTCTTC; CDR3: CASSPGARQGVYNEQFF
V: TRBV5-1; size: .; D: TRBD1; J: TRBJ1-2; DNA: TGCGCCAGCGGGACAGGGGGTAGTACCTATGGCTACACCTTC; CDR3: CASGTGGSTYGYTF
V: TRBV2; size: .; D: TRBD1; J: TRBJ1-1; DNA: TGTGCCAGCAGTGAAGGACAGGGTCTGAACACTGAAGCTTTCTTT; CDR3: CASSEGQGLNTEAFF
V: TRBV6-6; size: .; D: TRBD2; J: TRBJ2-1; DNA: TGTGCCAGCATCTTCCCCCGGAAAGCGGGGGGGCATGAGCAGTTCTTC; CDR3: CASIFPRKAGGHEQFF
V: TRBV12-3/TRBV12-4; size: .; D: .; J: TRBJ1-1; DNA: TGTGCCAGCAGTCAGGCCCCTGAAGCTTTCTTT; CDR3: CASSQAPEAFF
V: TRBV6-5; size: .; D: .; J: TRBJ1-1; DNA: TGTGCCAGCATAGATGATAGAAAAGAAGCTTTCTTT; CDR3: CASIDDRKEAFF
V: TRBV4-1; size: .; D: .; J: TRBJ1-5; DNA: TGCGCCAGCAGCCAAGAAATGGGGCACGTCAATCAGCCCCAGCATTTT; CDR3: CASSQEMGHVNQPQHF
V: TRBV5-1; size: .; D: .; J: TRBJ2-2; DNA: TGCGCCAGCAGATTAACAGGGACGAGCACCGGGGAGCTGTTTTTT; CDR3: CASRLTGTSTGELFF
V: TRBV11-2; size: once; D: .; J: TRBJ1-1; DNA: TGTGCCAGTGCCGCCGTGCCGAACACTGAAGCTTTCTTT; CDR3: CASAAVPNTEAFF
V: TRBV5-1; size: .; D: TRBD2; J: TRBJ2-3; DNA: TGCGCCAGCAGCTTCATGACTAGCGGCACAGATACGCAGTATTTT; CDR3: CASSFMTSGTDTQYF
V: TRBV5-1; size: .; D: TRBD1; J: TRBJ2-3; DNA: TGCGCCAGCAGCACTCCGACAGGGACCACAGATACGCAGTATTTT; CDR3: CASSTPTGTTDTQYF
V: TRBV5-6; size: .; D: .; J: TRBJ2-7; DNA: TGTGCCAGCAGCTTGGCCACAGATTACGAGCAGTACTTC; CDR3: CASSLATDYEQYF
V: TRBV4-1; size: .; D: TRBD1; J: TRBJ2-1; DNA: TGCGCCAGCAGCCGAGGGACAGGGGGGCTATCTGGCAATGAGCAGTTCTTC; CDR3: CASSRGTGGLSGNEQFF
V: TRBV27; size: .; D: .; J: TRBJ2-1; DNA: TGTGCCAGCAGATCGGGGGTTAGCTCCTACAATGAGCAGTTCTTC; CDR3: CASRSGVSSYNEQFF
V: TRBV5-1; size: .; D: .; J: TRBJ1-4; DNA: TGCGCCAGCAGCTTGGAGGGAGAGACCATGCATGAGGCTAATGAAAAACTGTTTTTT; CDR3: CASSLEGETMHEANEKLFF
V: TRBV21-1; size: .; D: .; J: TRBJ1-4; DNA: TGTGCCAGCAGCAAAGAGGCCTCGTCGACAGGGACTAATGAAAAACTGTTTTTT; CDR3: CASSKEASSTGTNEKLFF
V: TRBV18; size: .; D: .; J: TRBJ1-2; DNA: TGTGCCAGCTCACCAGGGTTACTCTATGGCTACACCTTC; CDR3: CASSPGLLYGYTF
V: TRBV5-6; size: once; D: .; J: TRBJ1-1; DNA: TGTGCCAGCAGCCAAGGGACGGGAAACACTGAAGCTTTCTTT; CDR3: CASSQGTGNTEAFF
V: TRBV19; size: .; D: .; J: TRBJ1-2; DNA: TGTGCCAGTAGTCTGATGGGGACATCGGATGGCTACACCTTC; CDR3: CASSLMGTSDGYTF
V: TRBV5-5; size: .; D: .; J: TRBJ1-2; DNA: TGTGCCAGCAACAAGGACGGGAACTATGGCTACACCTTC; CDR3: CASNKDGNYGYTF